Below, one T cell receptor (beta chain) is given with its context. Its antigen is undetermined. The table came from immunoSEQ multiplex PCR; TCRdb's copy has only in-frame clones and leaves some out. This sample has over 60,000 clones, with around nine tenths found just once. Enrollment shut out patients with autoimmune disease history or systemic immunosuppression. The entry originates in a study of OX40 agonist ivuxolimab in advanced cancers. Study overall: Every patient in dose escalation had hepatocellular carcinoma, melanoma, renal cell or head and neck cancer.

Points from the study as a whole: In the 0.1 to 3.0 mg/kg range, CD4+ and CD8+ blood T cells had expanded clonally by week 6. Expanded clones were, on average, more numerous among CD8+ T cells than CD4+.

The germline V gene encodes CDR1 SGDLS and CDR2 YYNGEE. There are 14 residues in the CDR3. V dropped 0 bases and J dropped 0 bases, with 4 bases sitting between them. The source is an adult with an advanced solid tumor such as melanoma, head and neck, liver or kidney cancer. Material: CD4+ or CD8+ T cells sorted from blood, obtained in a trial of the OX40 agonist ivuxolimab. The chain carries TRBV9 and TRBJ2-1; D uncertain. The CDR3 coding sequence is TGTGCCAGCAGCGTAGTCGGCTCCTACAATGAGCAGTTCTTC. This gives the protein CASSVVGSYNEQFF.